This section outlines one T cell receptor beta chain sequence together with its context. The CDR3 runs 14 residues. V dropped 2 bases and J dropped 4; count of bases not matched to a gene: 3. Per the germline V gene, CDR1 is SGHDN and CDR2 is FVKESK. This sample is drawn from a study of shared clonotypes between healthy human individuals. The method was immunoSEQ multiplex PCR; TCRdb's version includes in-frame clones alone and lacks a portion of them. The table lists 2 million to 2.5 million clones, 90% to 95% of them singletons. Sequencing was done on a sample of naive CD4+ T cells from PBMCs. Subset described: CD45RA+ positively selected. The source is a man between 18 and 35 years old in good health. Some clones in this sample may be carry-over from other donors' samples. V gene TRBV14 combines with J gene TRBJ2-5, with 8 bases matching TRBD2. CDR3 sequence: CASSQLGRGETQYF. The CDR3 DNA reads as TGTGCCAGCAGCCAACTCGGGAGGGGAGAGACCCAGTACTTC. The full variable domain, with the rest looked up from reference TRBV14 and TRBJ2-5, is EAGVTQFPSHSVIEKGQTVTLRCDPISGHDNLYWYRRVMGKEIKFLLHFVKESKQDESGMPNNRFLAERTGGTYSTLKVQPAELEDSGVYFCASSQLGRGETQYFGPGTRLLVL.